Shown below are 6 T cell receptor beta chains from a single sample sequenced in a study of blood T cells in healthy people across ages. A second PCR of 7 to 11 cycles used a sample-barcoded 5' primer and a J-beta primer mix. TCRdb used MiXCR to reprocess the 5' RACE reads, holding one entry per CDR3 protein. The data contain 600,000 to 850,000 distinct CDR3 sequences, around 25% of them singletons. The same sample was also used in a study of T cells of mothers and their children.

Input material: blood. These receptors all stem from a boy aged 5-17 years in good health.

CDR3 in amino acids: CASSGGTAFEAFF. CDR3 nucleotide sequence: TGTGCCAGCAGTGGTGGGACAGCCTTTGAAGCTTTCTTT. The gene calls are TRBV6-1 and TRBJ1-1; 7 positions agree with TRBD1. Losses at the gene ends were 4 bases for V and 7 bases for J; bases not matched to a gene: 6. The CDR3 consists of 13 residues. Germline V gene sequence: CDR1 MNHNS, CDR2 SASEGT.

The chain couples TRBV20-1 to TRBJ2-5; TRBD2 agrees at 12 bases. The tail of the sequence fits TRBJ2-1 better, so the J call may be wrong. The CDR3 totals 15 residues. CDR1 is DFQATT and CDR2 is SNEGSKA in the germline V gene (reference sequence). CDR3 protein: CSARYATSGSYSQFF. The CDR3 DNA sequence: TGCAGTGCTAGGTATGCGACTAGCGGGAGTTACTCACAGTTCTTC.

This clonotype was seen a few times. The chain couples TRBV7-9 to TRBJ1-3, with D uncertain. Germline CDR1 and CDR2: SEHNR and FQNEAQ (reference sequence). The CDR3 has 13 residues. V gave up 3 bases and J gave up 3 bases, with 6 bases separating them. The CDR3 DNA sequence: TGTGCCAGCAGCTTCTCTGGTGGAAACACCATATATTTT. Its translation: CASSFSGGNTIYF.

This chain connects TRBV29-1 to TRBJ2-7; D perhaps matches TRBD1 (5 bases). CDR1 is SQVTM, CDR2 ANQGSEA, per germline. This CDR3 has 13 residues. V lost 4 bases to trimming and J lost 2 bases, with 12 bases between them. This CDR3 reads CSVGSTDPYEQYF. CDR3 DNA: TGCAGCGTTGGCTCGACAGATCCCTACGAGCAGTACTTC.

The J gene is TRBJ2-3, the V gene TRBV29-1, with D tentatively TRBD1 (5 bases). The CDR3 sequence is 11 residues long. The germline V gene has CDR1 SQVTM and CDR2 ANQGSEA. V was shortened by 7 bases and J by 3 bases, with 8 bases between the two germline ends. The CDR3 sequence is CSGDRTDTQYF. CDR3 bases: TGCAGCGGAGACAGAACAGATACGCAGTATTTT.

The CDR3 bases are TGCAGTGCTAGCCCCCAGGGGCTGAGCAATCAGCCCCAGCATTTT. Translation: CSASPQGLSNQPQHF. The rearrangement links TRBV20-1 to TRBJ1-5; tentative D call: TRBD1 (6 bases). The germline V gene encodes CDR1 DFQATT and CDR2 SNEGSKA (reference sequence). This CDR3 has 15 residues. V was trimmed by 3 bases and J by 1 base, leaving 13 bases between them.